Described below is a single T cell receptor beta chain sequence and its context. Germline loops: CDR1 SGHRS, CDR2 YFSETQ. The CDR3 is 14 residues long. Between the trimmed V and J ends, which lost 3 bases and 2 bases, there was a span of 10 bases. These data belong to a study of blood T cell repertoires in COVID-19. In the original processing: The authors estimated nucleated cell counts from reference gene primer amplification. The table came from immunoSEQ multiplex PCR; TCRdb's copy has only in-frame clones and leaves some out. V, J and clone size reflect that table, while D and trimming were determined from the DNA. Here the sample spans roughly 260,000 clones, 87% being singletons.

Sequenced sample: PBMCs or T cells enriched from blood (not recorded which). The clonotype was recovered from a woman aged 25 to 39 with acute COVID-19. The chain recombines TRBV5-1 with TRBJ2-3, with D possibly matching TRBD2 (6 bases). In nucleotides, the CDR3 is TGCGCCAGCAGCTGGAGCGGGTTCACAGATACGCAGTATTTT. Translation: CASSWSGFTDTQYF. Looking up the rest from reference TRBV5-1 and TRBJ2-3 gives the full variable domain: KAGVTQTPRYLIKTRGQQVTLSCSPISGHRSVSWYQQTPGQGLQFLFEYFSETQRNKGNFPGRFSGRQFSNSRSEMNVSTLELGDSALYLCASSWSGFTDTQYFGPGTRLTVL.